Sequencing of this TCR beta chain was carried out in a study of cytomegalovirus exposure and HLA in healthy donors. Study-level findings and limits: Earlier findings revealed that most TCR beta V segments proved productive either about 87% or about 30% of the time.

Germline V gene sequence: CDR1 SGHDT, CDR2 YYEEEE. Trimming stripped 4 bases from V and 2 bases from J, with 13 bases between. This CDR3 has 15 amino acids. With respect to this clone: Its antigen is undetermined.

The PCR was carried out with 60 Vbeta primers and 13 Jbeta primers. Here immunoSEQ multiplex PCR was the method, and the copy in TCRdb shows in-frame clones only, minus some. Of about 130,000 clones listed, about 70% were seen once; the top ten hold about 3.4%. Sequenced sample: PBMCs. This receptor was taken from a man aged 35 to 55 in good health and CMV-seronegative. The J gene is TRBJ2-1, the V gene TRBV5-6; D possibly corresponds to TRBD2 (5 bases). The CDR3 reads CASSPRLTPYNEQFF. In DNA, the CDR3 is TGTGCCAGCAGCCCTAGACTAACCCCCTACAATGAGCAGTTCTTC.